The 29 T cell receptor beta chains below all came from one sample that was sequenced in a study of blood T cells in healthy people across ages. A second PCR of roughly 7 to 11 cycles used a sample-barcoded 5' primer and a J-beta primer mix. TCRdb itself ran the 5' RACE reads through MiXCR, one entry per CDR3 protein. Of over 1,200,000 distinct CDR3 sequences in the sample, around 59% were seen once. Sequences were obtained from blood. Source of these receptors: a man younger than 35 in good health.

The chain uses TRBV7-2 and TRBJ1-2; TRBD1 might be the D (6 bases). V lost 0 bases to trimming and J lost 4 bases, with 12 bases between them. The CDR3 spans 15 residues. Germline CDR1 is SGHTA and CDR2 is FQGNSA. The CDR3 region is CASSLAPDSIYGYTF. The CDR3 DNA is TGTGCCAGCAGCTTAGCACCGGACAGTATCTATGGCTACACCTTC. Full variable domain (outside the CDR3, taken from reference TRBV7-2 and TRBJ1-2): GAGVSQSPSNKVTEKGKDVELRCDPISGHTALYWYRQSLGQGLEFLIYFQGNSAPDKSGLPSDRFSAERTGGSVSTLTIQRTQQEDSAVYLCASSLAPDSIYGYTFGSGTRLTVV.

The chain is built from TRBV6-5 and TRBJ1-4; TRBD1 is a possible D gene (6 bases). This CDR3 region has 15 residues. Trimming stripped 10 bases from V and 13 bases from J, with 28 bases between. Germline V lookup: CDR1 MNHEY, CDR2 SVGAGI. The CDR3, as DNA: TGTGCCAACAGAAAAACAGGGTTGTCGGAAGGTGCACTGTTTTTT. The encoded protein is CANRKTGLSEGALFF.

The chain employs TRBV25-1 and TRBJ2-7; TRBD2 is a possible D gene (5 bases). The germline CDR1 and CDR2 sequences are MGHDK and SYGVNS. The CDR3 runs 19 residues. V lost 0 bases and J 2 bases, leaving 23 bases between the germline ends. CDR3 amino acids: CASSEYSWRSPDPTYEQYF. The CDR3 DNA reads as TGTGCCAGCAGTGAATATAGTTGGAGGTCGCCCGACCCAACCTACGAGCAGTACTTC.

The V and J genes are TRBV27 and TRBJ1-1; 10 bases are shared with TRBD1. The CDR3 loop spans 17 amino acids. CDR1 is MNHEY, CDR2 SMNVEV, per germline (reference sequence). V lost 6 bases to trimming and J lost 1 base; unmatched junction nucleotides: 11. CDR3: CASRTGTGASKNTEAFF. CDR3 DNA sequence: TGTGCCAGCAGGACCGGGACAGGGGCTTCTAAGAACACTGAAGCTTTCTTT.

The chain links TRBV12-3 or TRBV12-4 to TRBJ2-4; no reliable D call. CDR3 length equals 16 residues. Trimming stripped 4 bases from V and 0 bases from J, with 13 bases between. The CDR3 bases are TGTGCCAGCAGTTCCGGGCAGAGATTAGCCAAAAACATTCAGTACTTC. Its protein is CASSSGQRLAKNIQYF.

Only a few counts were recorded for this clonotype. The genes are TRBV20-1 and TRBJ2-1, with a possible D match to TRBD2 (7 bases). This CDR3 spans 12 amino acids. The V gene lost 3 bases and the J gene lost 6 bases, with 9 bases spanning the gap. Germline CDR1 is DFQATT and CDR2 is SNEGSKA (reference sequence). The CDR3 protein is CSASGGLNEQFF. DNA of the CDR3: TGCAGTGCTAGCGGGGGGCTCAATGAGCAGTTCTTC.

CDR3 protein: CSGGPSSYEQYF. For the CDR3, the DNA is TGCAGCGGTGGACCGTCCTCCTACGAGCAGTACTTC. The chain couples TRBV29-1 to TRBJ2-7; D ambiguous. V dropped 7 bases and J dropped 0 bases, with 10 bases sitting between them. This CDR3 comprises 12 residues. Germline assignment: CDR1 SQVTM and CDR2 ANQGSEA.

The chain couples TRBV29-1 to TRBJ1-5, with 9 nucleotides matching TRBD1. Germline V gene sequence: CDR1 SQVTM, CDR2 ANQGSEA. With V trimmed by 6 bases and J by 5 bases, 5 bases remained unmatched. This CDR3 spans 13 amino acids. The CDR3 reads CSVRDRADQPQHF. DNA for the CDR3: TGCAGCGTCCGGGACAGGGCTGATCAGCCCCAGCATTTT.

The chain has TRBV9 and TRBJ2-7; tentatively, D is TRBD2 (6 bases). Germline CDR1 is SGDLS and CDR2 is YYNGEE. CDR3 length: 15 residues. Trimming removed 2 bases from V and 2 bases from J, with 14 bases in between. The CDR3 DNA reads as TGTGCCAGCAGCGTCGGGACTCCAAAGGCCTACGAGCAGTACTTC. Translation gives CASSVGTPKAYEQYF.

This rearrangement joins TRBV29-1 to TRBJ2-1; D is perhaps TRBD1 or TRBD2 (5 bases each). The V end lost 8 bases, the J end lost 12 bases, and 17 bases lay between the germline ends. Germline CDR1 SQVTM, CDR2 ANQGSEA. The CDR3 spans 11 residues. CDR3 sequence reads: CSTEEAQGQFF. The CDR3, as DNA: TGCAGCACGGAGGAGGCTCAGGGGCAGTTCTTC.

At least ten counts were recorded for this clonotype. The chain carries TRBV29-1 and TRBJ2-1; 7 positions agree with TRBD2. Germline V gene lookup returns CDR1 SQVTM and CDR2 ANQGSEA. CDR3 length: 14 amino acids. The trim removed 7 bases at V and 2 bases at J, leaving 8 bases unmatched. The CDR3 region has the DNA TGCAGCGGAAATAGCGGGTCCACCTACAATGAGCAGTTCTTC. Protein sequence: CSGNSGSTYNEQFF.

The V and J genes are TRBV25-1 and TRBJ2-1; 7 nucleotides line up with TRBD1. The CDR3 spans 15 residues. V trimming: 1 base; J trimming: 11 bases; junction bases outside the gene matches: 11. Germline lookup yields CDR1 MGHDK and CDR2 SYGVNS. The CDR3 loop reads CASSELIGTAIKQFF. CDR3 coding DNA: TGTGCCAGCAGTGAATTGATTGGGACAGCGATTAAGCAGTTCTTC.

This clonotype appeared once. Written as DNA, the CDR3 is TGTGCCAGCAGTTTTCTCCCCCCCCGGTCAAATACGCAGTATTTT. As protein: CASSFLPPRSNTQYF. J is TRBJ2-3 and V is TRBV27; D remains ambiguous. The V gene's germline CDR1 is MNHEY and CDR2 SMNVEV (reference sequence). The CDR3 extends over 15 amino acids. V shed 3 bases and J shed 7 bases, with 17 bases lying between them.

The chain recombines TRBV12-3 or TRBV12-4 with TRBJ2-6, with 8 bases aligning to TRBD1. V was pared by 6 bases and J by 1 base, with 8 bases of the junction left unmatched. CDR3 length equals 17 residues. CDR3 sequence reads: CASSPTGAGSGANVLTF. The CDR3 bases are TGTGCCAGCAGCCCGACAGGGGCCGGGTCTGGGGCCAACGTCCTGACTTTC.

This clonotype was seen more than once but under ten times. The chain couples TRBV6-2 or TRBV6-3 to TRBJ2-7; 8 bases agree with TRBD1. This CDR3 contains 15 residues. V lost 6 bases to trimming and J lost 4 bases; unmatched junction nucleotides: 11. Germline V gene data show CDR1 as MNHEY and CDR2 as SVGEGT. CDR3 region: CASRPLPGQVYEQYF. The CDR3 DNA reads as TGTGCCAGCAGACCATTACCGGGACAGGTTTACGAGCAGTACTTC.

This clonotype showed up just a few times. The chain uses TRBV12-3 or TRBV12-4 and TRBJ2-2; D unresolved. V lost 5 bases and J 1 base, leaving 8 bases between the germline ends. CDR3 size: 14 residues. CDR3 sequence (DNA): TGTGCCAGCAGTCCTTGGGAGAACACCGGGGAGCTGTTTTTT. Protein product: CASSPWENTGELFF.

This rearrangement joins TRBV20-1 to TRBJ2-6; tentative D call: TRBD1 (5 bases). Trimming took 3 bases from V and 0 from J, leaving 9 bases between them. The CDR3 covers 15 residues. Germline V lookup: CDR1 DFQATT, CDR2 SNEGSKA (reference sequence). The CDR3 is CSASEGASGANVLTF. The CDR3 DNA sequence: TGCAGTGCTAGTGAAGGGGCCTCTGGGGCCAACGTCCTGACTTTC.

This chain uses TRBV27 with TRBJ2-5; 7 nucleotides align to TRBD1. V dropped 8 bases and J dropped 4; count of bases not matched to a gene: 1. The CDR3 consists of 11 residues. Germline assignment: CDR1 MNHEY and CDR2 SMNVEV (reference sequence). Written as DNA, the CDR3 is TGTGCCAGCCGGGACAGAGAGACCCAGTACTTC. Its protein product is CASRDRETQYF.

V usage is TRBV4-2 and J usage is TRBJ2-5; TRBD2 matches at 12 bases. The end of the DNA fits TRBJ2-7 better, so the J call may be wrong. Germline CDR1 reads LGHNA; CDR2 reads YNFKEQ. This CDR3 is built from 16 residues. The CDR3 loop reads CASSQDLAGGPLEQYF. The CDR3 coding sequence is TGTGCCAGCAGCCAAGATCTAGCGGGAGGGCCTCTCGAGCAGTACTTC.

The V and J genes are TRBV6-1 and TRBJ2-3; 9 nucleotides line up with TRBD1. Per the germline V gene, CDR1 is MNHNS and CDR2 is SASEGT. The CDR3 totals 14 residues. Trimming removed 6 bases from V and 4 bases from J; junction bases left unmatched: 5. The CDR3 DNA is TGTGCCAGCAGAACAGGGGGCGCCCCAGATACGCAGTATTTT. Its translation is CASRTGGAPDTQYF.

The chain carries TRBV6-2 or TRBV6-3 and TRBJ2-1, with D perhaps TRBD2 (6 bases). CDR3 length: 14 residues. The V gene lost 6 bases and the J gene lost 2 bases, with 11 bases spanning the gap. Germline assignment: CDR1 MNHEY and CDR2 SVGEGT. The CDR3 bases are TGTGCCAGCAGGCCTACGGGGGCCTACAATGAGCAGTTCTTC. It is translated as CASRPTGAYNEQFF.

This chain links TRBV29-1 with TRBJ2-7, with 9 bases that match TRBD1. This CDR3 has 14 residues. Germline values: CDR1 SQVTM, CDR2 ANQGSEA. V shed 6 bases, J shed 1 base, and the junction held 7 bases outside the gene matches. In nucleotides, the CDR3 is TGCAGCGTACAGGACAGGGGACTTTCCTACGAGCAGTACTTC. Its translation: CSVQDRGLSYEQYF.

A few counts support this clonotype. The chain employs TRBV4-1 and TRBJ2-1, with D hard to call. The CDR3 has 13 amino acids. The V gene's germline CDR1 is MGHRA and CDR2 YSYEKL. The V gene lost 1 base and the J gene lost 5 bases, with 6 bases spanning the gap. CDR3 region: CASSQVPDNEQFF. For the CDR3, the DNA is TGCGCCAGCAGCCAAGTCCCCGACAATGAGCAGTTCTTC.

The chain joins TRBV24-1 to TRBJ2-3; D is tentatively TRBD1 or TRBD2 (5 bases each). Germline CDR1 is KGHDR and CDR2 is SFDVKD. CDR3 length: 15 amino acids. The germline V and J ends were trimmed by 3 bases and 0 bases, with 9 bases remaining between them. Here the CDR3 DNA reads TGTGCCACCAGTGATCCGGGACCGAGCACAGATACGCAGTATTTT. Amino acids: CATSDPGPSTDTQYF.

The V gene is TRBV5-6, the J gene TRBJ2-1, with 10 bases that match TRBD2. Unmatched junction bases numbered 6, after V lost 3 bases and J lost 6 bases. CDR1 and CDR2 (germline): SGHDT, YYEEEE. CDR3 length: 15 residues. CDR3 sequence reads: CASSSSGGVLNEQFF. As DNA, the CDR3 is TGTGCCAGCAGCTCAAGCGGGGGGGTGCTCAATGAGCAGTTCTTC.

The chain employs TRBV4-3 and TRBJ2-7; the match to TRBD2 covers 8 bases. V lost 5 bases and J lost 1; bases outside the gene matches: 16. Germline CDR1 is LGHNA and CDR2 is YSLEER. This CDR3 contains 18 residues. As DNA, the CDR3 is TGCGCCAGCAGCAAATCCCGAATAGGCGGGGGGTCGTCCTACGAGCAGTACTTC. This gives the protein CASSKSRIGGGSSYEQYF.

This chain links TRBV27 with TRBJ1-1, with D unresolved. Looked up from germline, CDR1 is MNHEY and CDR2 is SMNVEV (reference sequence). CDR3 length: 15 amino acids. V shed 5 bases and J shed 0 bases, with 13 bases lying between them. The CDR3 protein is CASSPKWTVNTEAFF. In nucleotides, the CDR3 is TGTGCCAGCAGTCCGAAATGGACGGTGAACACTGAAGCTTTCTTT.

CDR3 sequence: CSVGTASGNTIYF. The DNA of the CDR3 is TGCAGCGTGGGGACCGCCTCTGGAAACACCATATATTTT. The chain is built from TRBV29-1 and TRBJ1-3, with D maybe TRBD1 (5 bases). This CDR3 comprises 13 residues. Germline CDR1 SQVTM, CDR2 ANQGSEA. The germline V and J ends were trimmed by 6 bases and 0 bases, with 9 bases remaining between them.

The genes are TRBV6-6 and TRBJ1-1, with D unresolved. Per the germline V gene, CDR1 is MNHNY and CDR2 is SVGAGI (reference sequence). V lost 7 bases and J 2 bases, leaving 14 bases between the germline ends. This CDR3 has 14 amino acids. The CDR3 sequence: CASIMDGRNTEAFF. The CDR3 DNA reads TGTGCCAGCATCATGGACGGCAGAAACACTGAAGCTTTCTTT.